This TCR beta chain was identified during a study of cytomegalovirus exposure and HLA in healthy donors. It was healthy bone marrow donors who served as donors. The germline CDR1 and CDR2 sequences are LGHNA and YNFKEQ. V was clipped by 4 bases and J by 5 bases, with 16 bases between them. The CDR3 consists of 15 residues. This clone was seen more than once but under ten times. What it binds is not known. Study outcomes and limitations: Generally TCR sequences proved uncommon, though certain public TCRs appeared in numerous donors. Earlier analysis yielded a pattern in which most TCR beta V segments were productive about 87% or about 30% of the time. V- and J-gene trimming of TCR beta was linked (in a later analysis) to a missense DCLRE1C variant.

This PCR relied on a set of 60 Vbeta primers and 13 Jbeta primers. The data were produced by immunoSEQ multiplex PCR, yet TCRdb's version contains in-frame clones alone and is incomplete. The sample yields 150,000 to 200,000 clones, over 65% seen once. Source material: PBMCs. The chain employs TRBV4-2 and TRBJ2-3, with D maybe TRBD2 (6 bases). The TCR was taken from a man younger than 35 in good health and CMV-seronegative. In DNA form, the CDR3 reads TGTGCCAGCAGCCTACCGGGGGAGTTGGGAGATACGCAGTATTTT. It codes for CASSLPGELGDTQYF.